Below, 2 T cell receptor beta chains from the same sample are listed, as sequenced in a study of identical twins. TCRdb independently ran MiXCR on the 5' RACE reads; one entry per CDR3 protein. The sample yields about 890,000 distinct CDR3 sequences, more than 9% seen once. This sample was also put to use in a study of yellow fever vaccine responses in identical twins.

The sample taken for sequencing was PBMCs. These receptors all come from a woman aged 18-30 years in good health.

This clonotype was picked up a small number of times. The chain links TRBV6-1 to TRBJ2-6, with D perhaps TRBD2 (6 bases). The CDR3 covers 15 residues. Germline lookup yields CDR1 MNHNS and CDR2 SASEGT. Trimming removed 6 bases from V and 12 bases from J, with 21 bases in between. The CDR3 DNA sequence: TGTGCCAGCAGAACTATATGGGTCGTGGGAGGCGTCCTGACTTTC. It yields the protein CASRTIWVVGGVLTF.

The table lists this clonotype with a few counts. This chain uses TRBV5-1 with TRBJ1-6; possibly TRBD1 for D (5 bases). V was pared by 4 bases and J by 13 bases, with 15 bases between. The CDR3 runs 13 residues. The germline V gene has CDR1 SGHRS and CDR2 YFSETQ. CDR3 in DNA: TGCGCCAGCAGCCCGGGGGGACGAACGCCCCTCCACTTT. As protein: CASSPGGRTPLHF.